This TCR beta chain emerged from a study of T cell responses to AZD1222 COVID-19 vaccine. Study-level points and caveats: Only a handful of AZD1222 recipients were seropositive at baseline.

Remarks on this clone: Its target is not known. One junction end disagrees with the germline gene, perhaps due to a read error. Other DNA sequences in this specimen translate into the identical CDR3.

The CDR3 covers 13 residues. In germline, CDR1 is KGHSH, CDR2 LQKENI. TCRdb's copy holds only in-frame clones and misses some; the assay was immunoSEQ multiplex PCR. In the table there are tens of thousands of clones, more than 85% of which are singletons. The chain combines TRBV18 with TRBJ2-7; tentatively, D is TRBD1 (6 bases). This receptor was obtained from an adult who received the AZD1222 COVID-19 vaccine. This material consisted of peripheral blood, taken 28 days after the second AZD1222 dose. The DNA for the CDR3 is TGTGCCAGCTCAAGGACAGAGTCCTACGAGCAGTATTTC. Translating gives CASSRTESYEQYF.